This TCR beta chain was sequenced in a study of identical twins. Template switching added a universal primer binding site, and final cDNA carried unique molecular identifiers. MiXCR, run by TCRdb on the 5' RACE reads, gives a single entry per CDR3 protein. The sample consists of roughly 200,000 distinct CDR3 sequences, around 8% of them appearing once. The sample holds many counts of this clonotype. Its specificity is not known. Findings and caveats of the study: Alpha sequences out of frame and shared by twins had excess low generation probability. Insertions were reduced in abundant cord blood beta clonotypes but not in memory repertoires. Monozygotic twin pairs showed more out-of-frame TCR alpha sharing than models estimated.

V dropped 1 base and J dropped 2; count of bases not matched to a gene: 14. CDR3 size: 19 residues. Germline V CDR1 and CDR2: SGHAT, FQNNGV. These records were also assigned to another study, of yellow fever vaccine responses in identical twins.

V is TRBV11-2 and J is TRBJ2-7; 10 bases are a match to TRBD2. Specimen: memory (CD45RO+) T cells sorted from blood. The source of this sequence is a woman between 18 and 29 years old in good health. CDR3 sequence reads: CASSLVGASSGGSPYEQYF. As DNA, the CDR3 is TGTGCCAGCAGCTTAGTAGGCGCTTCTAGCGGGGGCTCCCCCTACGAGCAGTACTTC.